Sequencing of this TCR beta chain was carried out in a study of T cell responses to AZD1222 COVID-19 vaccine. Sequencing used immunoSEQ multiplex PCR; TCRdb keeps in-frame clones, though not all of them. Counted here are 180,000 or so clones, roughly 94% occurring once; the ten biggest clones make up approximately 1.2%. Deletions cut 3 bases from V and 8 bases from J, with 22 bases between. The CDR3 contains 16 residues. The V gene's germline CDR1 is LGHDT and CDR2 YNNKEL (reference sequence). The sequence was obtained from an adult who received the AZD1222 COVID-19 vaccine. The chain employs TRBV3-1 (or the pseudogene TRBV3-2) and TRBJ1-1; TRBD1 might be the D (5 bases). Specimen: peripheral blood, collected 28 days after the second AZD1222 dose. CDR3 DNA: TGTGCCAGCAGCCAGAGGGGCCGGTCCTTGGCCGTCGAAGCTTTCTTT. Translated, it gives CASSQRGRSLAVEAFF.